This passage covers 14 T cell receptor beta chains from one sample sequenced in a study of blood T cell repertoires in COVID-19. TCRdb keeps only in-frame clones here, not all; method: immunoSEQ multiplex PCR. This sample has around 280,000 clones, with approximately 83% found just once. The sample comprised peripheral blood. The source of these receptors is a woman aged 25 to 45 who had recovered from COVID-19.

V is TRBV11-2 and J is TRBJ2-7; D possibly uses TRBD1 or TRBD2 (7 bases each). Germline V gene data show CDR1 as SGHAT and CDR2 as FQNNGV. This CDR3 is 15 amino acids long. Trimming removed 5 bases at V and 2 bases at J, with 16 bases between. CDR3 in amino acids: CASSLGGGSAYEQYF. The CDR3 nucleotides read TGTGCCAGCAGCCTAGGGGGCGGGAGCGCCTACGAGCAGTACTTC. Together with reference TRBV11-2 and TRBJ2-7, the CDR3 gives the full variable domain: EAGVAQSPRYKIIEKRQSVAFWCNPISGHATLYWYQQILGQGPKLLIQFQNNGVVDDSQLPKDRFSAERLKGVDSTLKIQPAKLEDSAVYLCASSLGGGSAYEQYFGPGTRLTVT.

The rearrangement links TRBV4-1 to TRBJ2-7; no clear D gene. This CDR3 contains 11 residues. The V gene lost 1 base and the J gene lost 5 bases, with 3 bases spanning the gap. Per germline, CDR1 MGHRA and CDR2 YSYEKL. Written as DNA, the CDR3 is TGCGCCAGCAGCCAAGTTAACGAGCAGTACTTC. Translation: CASSQVNEQYF.

The gene calls are TRBV6-5 and TRBJ1-2, with D possibly being TRBD1 (5 bases). V was pared by 3 bases and J by 8 bases, with 10 bases between. The germline CDR1 and CDR2 sequences are MNHEY and SVGAGI. CDR3 size: 12 residues. This CDR3 is CASSYGTGGYTF. The CDR3 nucleotides read TGTGCCAGCAGTTATGGGACTGGAGGCTACACCTTC.

The gene calls are TRBV19 and TRBJ1-1; D unresolved. The germline V gene encodes CDR1 LNHDA and CDR2 SQIVND (reference sequence). The CDR3 consists of 14 residues. With 4 bases removed from V and 4 bases from J, the gap between germline ends came to 13 bases. The DNA of the CDR3 is TGTGCCAGTAGTAAGGTGACCTTAGCCACTGAAGCTTTCTTT. Translated: CASSKVTLATEAFF.

This CDR3 reads CASSAGTSGGETQYF. The CDR3 bases are TGTGCCAGCAGCGCGGGGACTAGCGGGGGGGAAACCCAGTACTTC. The rearrangement joins TRBV7-2 to TRBJ2-5; TRBD2 matches at 16 bases. The V and J ends lost 5 bases and 8 bases, in that order; junction bases with no gene match: 5. Germline V gene sequence: CDR1 SGHTA, CDR2 FQGNSA. The CDR3 is 15 residues long.

The chain is built from TRBV11-2 and TRBJ1-1, with 8 bases aligning to TRBD1. The V gene's germline CDR1 is SGHAT and CDR2 FQNNGV. V lost 1 base and J lost 1; bases outside the gene matches: 5. The CDR3 extends over 16 amino acids. The CDR3 here is CASSLVPGGANTEAFF. The CDR3 DNA follows: TGTGCCAGCAGCTTAGTTCCAGGGGGCGCGAACACTGAAGCTTTCTTT.

The chain employs TRBV2 and TRBJ1-1; D is undetermined. In germline, CDR1 is SNHLY, CDR2 FYNNEI. The CDR3 runs to 11 residues. The V end lost 6 bases, the J end lost 10 bases, and 12 bases lay between the germline ends. CDR3 in amino acids: CASSLQQLAFF. CDR3 sequence (DNA): TGTGCCAGCAGCCTACAGCAGTTAGCTTTCTTT.

The chain is built from TRBV4-1 and TRBJ2-3, with 8 bases lining up with TRBD2. CDR3 length: 17 amino acids. With V trimmed by 1 base and J by 5 bases, 11 bases remained unmatched. Germline V lookup: CDR1 MGHRA, CDR2 YSYEKL. This CDR3 is CASSQVGRGGREDTQYF. The DNA for the CDR3 is TGCGCCAGCAGCCAAGTGGGCCGCGGGGGGCGGGAAGATACGCAGTATTTT.

The rearrangement joins TRBV6-4 to TRBJ1-1; D uncertain. There are 12 residues in the CDR3. Germline V gene data show CDR1 as MRHNA and CDR2 as SNTAGT. V was clipped by 2 bases and J by 5 bases, with 6 bases between them. Here the CDR3 reads CASSDGETEAFF. The CDR3 DNA reads TGTGCCAGCAGTGACGGTGAGACTGAAGCTTTCTTT.

The chain carries TRBV4-3 and TRBJ2-7, with a tentative D call TRBD2 (6 bases). The V gene's germline CDR1 is LGHNA and CDR2 YSLEER. The CDR3 length is 15 residues. Trimming took off 1 base at V and 4 bases at J, with 14 bases between the two ends. CDR3 amino acids: CASSQVLGGIYEQYF. The CDR3 nucleotides are TGCGCCAGCAGCCAAGTTCTGGGGGGAATTTACGAGCAGTACTTC.

The gene calls are TRBV14 and TRBJ2-7; 13 nucleotides line up with TRBD2. V lost 3 bases to trimming and J lost 5 bases; unmatched junction nucleotides: 7. The CDR3 spans 16 residues. Looked up from germline, CDR1 is SGHDN and CDR2 is FVKESK. CDR3 sequence reads: CASSHSTSGRFHEQYF. CDR3 coding DNA: TGTGCCAGCAGCCACTCGACTAGCGGGAGGTTCCACGAGCAGTACTTC.

This chain uses TRBV13 with TRBJ2-1; 13 positions agree with TRBD2. Germline V gene data show CDR1 as PRHDT and CDR2 as FYEKMQ (reference sequence). V lost 5 bases, J lost 4 bases, and 5 bases stayed unmatched. CDR3 length: 16 amino acids. For the CDR3, the DNA is TGTGCCAGCAGCGGCCGACTAGCGGGAGGTTACAATGAGCAGTTCTTC. Translated, it gives CASSGRLAGGYNEQFF.

The sample holds a few counts of this clone. The CDR3 protein is CASSWSFEAFF. In DNA form, the CDR3 reads TGTGCCAGCAGCTGGAGTTTTGAAGCTTTCTTT. J is TRBJ1-1 and V is TRBV6-2 or TRBV6-3; D call uncertain. The CDR3 covers 11 residues. The germline V gene encodes CDR1 MNHEY and CDR2 SVGEGT. V was cut by 6 bases and J by 7 bases, with 9 bases left in between.

This clone was detected only once. The chain links TRBV9 to TRBJ1-1; TRBD1 matches 10 bases. Trimming removed 4 bases from V and 5 bases from J; junction bases left unmatched: 8. This CDR3 region has 15 residues. Per the germline V gene, CDR1 is SGDLS and CDR2 is YYNGEE. CDR3 in amino acids: CASSRQGATWTEAFF. CDR3 bases: TGTGCCAGCAGCAGACAGGGGGCAACCTGGACTGAAGCTTTCTTT.